The T cell receptor beta chain under discussion was sequenced for a study of cytomegalovirus exposure and HLA in healthy donors. Across the whole study: In a previous analysis, 110 million or so unique TCR beta sequences were found from 150 million to 200 million T cells.

Notes on the study in general: TCR beta sequences reportedly predicted most subjects' HLA-A and HLA-B alleles accurately. As was reported, the classifier diagnosed cytomegalovirus status with high specificity and sensitivity.

Vbeta (60) and Jbeta (13) primers were used in the PCR. Here immunoSEQ multiplex PCR was the method, and the copy in TCRdb shows in-frame clones only, minus some. The data contain 130,000 or so clones, 80% of them seen just once; the ten biggest clones take up approximately 5%. Note on this clone: Its antigen is not known.

CDR1 DFQATT and CDR2 SNEGSKA come from the germline V gene (reference sequence). This CDR3 spans 11 amino acids. With 0 bases removed from V and 8 bases from J, the gap between germline ends came to 5 bases. Material: PBMCs. This chain joins TRBV20-1 and TRBJ2-1; the D is unclear. The sequence came from a man aged 25-45 years in good health and CMV-seronegative. In nucleotides, the CDR3 is TGCAGTGCTAGAGATCTACATGAGCAGTTCTTC. Its translation is CSARDLHEQFF.